The 17 T cell receptor beta chains below all came from one sample that was sequenced in a study of T-cell memory formation after mild COVID-19. MiXCR, applied by TCRdb to the 5' RACE reads, yields one record per CDR3 protein. The sample records around 200,000 distinct CDR3 sequences, 16% being singletons. Specimen: PBMCs or a T cell subset sorted from them (not recorded which). These TCRs come from an adult woman who had mild COVID-19 (a few samples of this study predate the infection). Cell type and time point are not known.

Ten or more counts support this clonotype. V is TRBV4-2 and J is TRBJ2-1; a possible D gene is TRBD2 (5 bases). Germline values: CDR1 LGHNA, CDR2 YNFKEQ. V was pared by 1 base and J by 0 bases, with 16 bases between. This CDR3 region has 18 residues. This CDR3 reads CASSQVVSSGLSYNEQFF. DNA for the CDR3: TGTGCCAGCAGCCAAGTCGTATCCAGCGGTCTCTCCTACAATGAGCAGTTCTTC.

This clonotype appeared a few times. V and J are TRBV12-3 or TRBV12-4 and TRBJ2-7; 8 positions agree with TRBD2. V was clipped by 4 bases and J by 2 bases; unmatched bases: 7. The CDR3 has 15 amino acids. The CDR3 DNA reads TGTGCCAGCAGTTACTTTAGCGGGGAAACCTACGAGCAGTACTTC. Translation gives CASSYFSGETYEQYF.

This clonotype has a handful of counts. The chain combines TRBV7-3 with TRBJ2-3; unclear D gene. V lost 5 bases and J lost 6, with 9 bases in between. The germline V gene encodes CDR1 SGHTA and CDR2 FQGTGA. There are 12 residues in the CDR3. The CDR3 bases are TGTGCCAGCAGCCCCCAGAAGGATACGCAGTATTTT. This codes for CASSPQKDTQYF.

This clonotype was seen a single time. The chain couples TRBV27 to TRBJ1-1; 8 nucleotides align to TRBD1. V shed 5 bases, J shed 3 bases, and the junction held 8 bases outside the gene matches. CDR3 length: 15 residues. Germline CDR1 reads MNHEY; CDR2 reads SMNVEV (reference sequence). Written as DNA, the CDR3 is TGTGCCAGCAGTCCCCAGACAGGGGTGTACACTGAAGCTTTCTTT. Its translation is CASSPQTGVYTEAFF.

This clonotype was seen more than once but under ten times. The J gene is TRBJ2-7, the V gene TRBV6-6, with D perhaps TRBD1 (6 bases). The ends were cut back, 4 bases at V and 2 bases at J, with 12 bases in the middle. There are 14 residues in the CDR3. CDR1 MNHNY and CDR2 SVGAGI come from the germline V gene (reference sequence). The CDR3 loop reads CASSSTGFAYEQYF. The CDR3, as DNA: TGTGCCAGCAGTTCTACAGGGTTCGCCTACGAGCAGTACTTC.

In its sample, this clonotype was seen a few times. V usage is TRBV5-6 and J usage is TRBJ2-6; D gene unclear. The CDR3 is made up of 16 amino acids. Germline V gives CDR1 SGHDT, CDR2 YYEEEE. V dropped 1 base and J dropped 0 bases, with 8 bases sitting between them. CDR3 sequence (DNA): TGTGCCAGCAGCTTGTCGTTGACCTCTGGGGCCAACGTCCTGACTTTC. This translates into CASSLSLTSGANVLTF.

The chain recombines TRBV6-2 or TRBV6-3 with TRBJ2-7; tentatively, D is TRBD2 (6 bases). The V and J ends lost 7 bases and 0 bases respectively, with 13 bases between them. This CDR3 has 14 residues. Germline lookup yields CDR1 MNHEY and CDR2 SVGEGT. DNA for the CDR3: TGTGCCAGCACTCCGGCGGGGTTCTCCTACGAGCAGTACTTC. Protein product: CASTPAGFSYEQYF.

This sequence joins TRBV4-1 and TRBJ1-4; 8 bases map to TRBD1. The CDR3 sequence is 16 residues long. Per germline, CDR1 MGHRA and CDR2 YSYEKL. J gave up 8 bases and V 1 base, and 9 bases lay outside the gene matches. CDR3 loop: CASSQGTGPVSEKLFF. The CDR3 DNA follows: TGCGCCAGCAGCCAAGGGACAGGGCCCGTAAGCGAAAAACTGTTTTTT.

This clonotype was seen a few times. V usage is TRBV11-2 and J usage is TRBJ1-3; D remains unclear. The V gene's germline CDR1 is SGHAT and CDR2 FQNNGV. The CDR3 is 15 residues long. V was pared by 5 bases and J by 2 bases, with 13 bases between. The CDR3 region is CASSRMDLAGNTIYF. The CDR3 coding sequence is TGTGCCAGCAGCCGAATGGATTTGGCTGGAAACACCATATATTTT.

V usage is TRBV6-5 and J usage is TRBJ2-7; D possibly corresponds to TRBD2 (6 bases). V was trimmed by 5 bases and J by 3 bases, leaving 17 bases between them. The CDR3 sequence is 15 residues long. CDR1 and CDR2 (germline): MNHEY, SVGAGI. The CDR3 DNA reads as TGTGCCAGCAGTGGGGTAGGGCTAGCGAACTACGAGCAGTACTTC. Translation gives CASSGVGLANYEQYF.

The chain has TRBV4-3 and TRBJ2-7; TRBD2 might be the D (6 bases). There are 15 residues in the CDR3. Per germline, CDR1 LGHNA and CDR2 YSLEER. Trimming pared 2 bases from V and 2 bases from J, leaving 13 bases between. CDR3 region: CASSQSGAGTYEQYF. Here the CDR3 DNA reads TGCGCCAGCAGCCAATCTGGGGCGGGAACCTACGAGCAGTACTTC.

This rearrangement joins TRBV20-1 to TRBJ2-1; the match to TRBD2 covers 8 bases. The CDR3 is 15 amino acids. Germline V lookup: CDR1 DFQATT, CDR2 SNEGSKA (reference sequence). With V trimmed by 6 bases and J by 10 bases, 17 bases remained unmatched. Written as DNA, the CDR3 is TGCAGTGCAACCCGCGCGAGCGGGAGAACATTGGAGCAGTTCTTC. As protein: CSATRASGRTLEQFF.

J is TRBJ1-1 and V is TRBV30, with D perhaps TRBD1 (6 bases). Trimming left V 3 bases short and J 6 bases short, with 14 bases between. CDR1 and CDR2 (germline): GTSNPN, SVGIG (reference sequence). CDR3 length equals 13 residues. The CDR3 DNA follows: TGTGCCTGGAGCACAGGGTACATTTCTGAAGCTTTCTTT. It encodes CAWSTGYISEAFF.

This clonotype came up many times. The chain uses TRBV24-1 and TRBJ2-1, with unresolved D. Germline V gene lookup returns CDR1 KGHDR and CDR2 SFDVKD. CDR3 length equals 16 residues. V was cut by 4 bases and J by 0 bases, with 12 bases left in between. Here the CDR3 reads CATSETARSSYNEQFF. The DNA of the CDR3 is TGTGCCACCAGTGAGACCGCCCGATCCTCCTACAATGAGCAGTTCTTC.

This clonotype was observed at least ten times. The chain recombines TRBV13 with TRBJ2-7; D may be TRBD2 (6 bases). The CDR3 totals 14 residues. V was cut by 2 bases and J by 1 base, with 9 bases left in between. Per the germline V gene, CDR1 is PRHDT and CDR2 is FYEKMQ (reference sequence). Here the CDR3 reads CASSLPGGSYEQYF. The CDR3 DNA reads as TGTGCCAGCAGCTTACCTGGGGGGTCCTACGAGCAGTACTTC.

This clonotype was counted only a few times. The chain employs TRBV5-1 and TRBJ2-2; TRBD2 agrees at 15 bases. The CDR3 sequence is 15 residues long. J was trimmed by 10 bases and V by 4 bases; bases with no gene match: 5. Germline CDR1 and CDR2: SGHRS and YFSETQ. The CDR3 here is CASSPGLAGGVELFF. The CDR3 nucleotides read TGCGCCAGCAGCCCGGGACTAGCGGGGGGCGTGGAGCTGTTTTTT.

In this sample, this clonotype turned up a few times. V gene TRBV2 combines with J gene TRBJ2-7; TRBD1 agrees at 10 bases. From germline, CDR1 is SNHLY and CDR2 FYNNEI. This CDR3 contains 14 residues. V lost 4 bases and J lost 1; bases outside the gene matches: 1. CDR3 protein: CASSGTGGSYEQYF. CDR3 nucleotides: TGTGCCAGCAGTGGGACAGGGGGTTCCTACGAGCAGTACTTC.